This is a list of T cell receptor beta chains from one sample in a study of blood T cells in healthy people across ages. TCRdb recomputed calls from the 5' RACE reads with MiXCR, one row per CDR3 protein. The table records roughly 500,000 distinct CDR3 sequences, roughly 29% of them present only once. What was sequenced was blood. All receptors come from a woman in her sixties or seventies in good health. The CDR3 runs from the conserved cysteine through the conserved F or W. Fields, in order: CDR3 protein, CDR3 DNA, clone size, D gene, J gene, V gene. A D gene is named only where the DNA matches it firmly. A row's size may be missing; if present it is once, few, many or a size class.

cdr3_aa: CASSLASIYNEQFF
cdr3_nt: TGTGCCAGCAGTTTAGCGTCGATTTACAATGAGCAGTTCTTC
clone_size: .
d_call: .
j_call: TRBJ2-1
v_call: TRBV12-3/TRBV12-4

cdr3_aa: CASSYPNRATDTQYF
cdr3_nt: TGTGCCAGCAGTTACCCGAACAGGGCCACAGATACGCAGTATTTT
clone_size: .
d_call: .
j_call: TRBJ2-3
v_call: TRBV28

cdr3_aa: CSAGQGLGGYTF
cdr3_nt: TGCAGCGCCGGGCAGGGTCTTGGTGGCTACACCTTC
clone_size: few
d_call: .
j_call: TRBJ1-2
v_call: TRBV29-1

cdr3_aa: CASTTWGGEKLFF
cdr3_nt: TGTGCCAGCACCACCTGGGGGGGTGAAAAACTGTTTTTT
clone_size: many
d_call: .
j_call: TRBJ1-4
v_call: TRBV7-9

cdr3_aa: CASSLSVLGVYTFPTYEQYF
cdr3_nt: TGTGCCAGCAGCTTAAGCGTTTTGGGCGTTTACACTTTCCCTACTTACGAGCAGTACTTC
clone_size: .
d_call: .
j_call: TRBJ2-7
v_call: TRBV7-3

cdr3_aa: CAWISGRVKRGYTF
cdr3_nt: TGTGCCTGGATAAGCGGGAGGGTAAAGCGGGGCTACACCTTC
clone_size: .
d_call: .
j_call: TRBJ1-2
v_call: TRBV30

cdr3_aa: CASSLGVRAGGINNEQFF
cdr3_nt: TGTGCCAGCAGCTTAGGGGTACGGGCGGGGGGGATTAACAATGAGCAGTTCTTC
clone_size: few
d_call: TRBD2
j_call: TRBJ2-1
v_call: TRBV7-2

cdr3_aa: CASSQNNRGWTEAFF
cdr3_nt: TGTGCCAGCAGCCAAAATAACAGGGGTTGGACTGAAGCTTTCTTT
clone_size: .
d_call: TRBD1
j_call: TRBJ1-1
v_call: TRBV3-1

cdr3_aa: CASSFYAQGETQYF
cdr3_nt: TGTGCCAGCAGCTTTTATGCTCAGGGGGAGACCCAGTACTTC
clone_size: few
d_call: .
j_call: TRBJ2-5
v_call: TRBV7-2

cdr3_aa: CASRDQLVGSEQYF
cdr3_nt: TGTGCCAGCAGGGACCAACTAGTGGGGAGCGAGCAGTACTTC
clone_size: .
d_call: .
j_call: TRBJ2-7
v_call: TRBV12-3/TRBV12-4

cdr3_aa: CASSFSSGVADTQYF
cdr3_nt: TGTGCCAGCAGCTTTTCAAGCGGGGTTGCAGATACGCAGTATTTT
clone_size: few
d_call: TRBD2
j_call: TRBJ2-3
v_call: TRBV7-2

cdr3_aa: CSVGSYNEQFF
cdr3_nt: TGCAGCGTTGGGTCCTACAATGAGCAGTTCTTC
clone_size: few
d_call: .
j_call: TRBJ2-1
v_call: TRBV29-1

cdr3_aa: CAWGAGSSGNTIYF
cdr3_nt: TGTGCCTGGGGGGCGGGATCCTCTGGAAACACCATATATTTT
clone_size: .
d_call: .
j_call: TRBJ1-3
v_call: TRBV30

cdr3_aa: CASSSEPRRGYTF
cdr3_nt: TGTGCCAGCTCATCGGAGCCCCGGCGGGGCTACACCTTC
clone_size: .
d_call: .
j_call: TRBJ1-2
v_call: TRBV18

cdr3_aa: CAGVGPLGEAFF
cdr3_nt: TGTGCCGGGGTGGGGCCGCTAGGTGAAGCTTTCTTT
clone_size: .
d_call: .
j_call: TRBJ1-1
v_call: TRBV2

cdr3_aa: CSARAPTGENTGELFF
cdr3_nt: TGCAGTGCTAGAGCTCCCACGGGGGAGAACACCGGGGAGCTGTTTTTT
clone_size: few
d_call: .
j_call: TRBJ2-2
v_call: TRBV20-1

cdr3_aa: CASSLGQSYTF
cdr3_nt: TGTGCCAGCAGTCTAGGACAGAGCTACACCTTC
clone_size: few
d_call: .
j_call: TRBJ1-2
v_call: TRBV12-3/TRBV12-4